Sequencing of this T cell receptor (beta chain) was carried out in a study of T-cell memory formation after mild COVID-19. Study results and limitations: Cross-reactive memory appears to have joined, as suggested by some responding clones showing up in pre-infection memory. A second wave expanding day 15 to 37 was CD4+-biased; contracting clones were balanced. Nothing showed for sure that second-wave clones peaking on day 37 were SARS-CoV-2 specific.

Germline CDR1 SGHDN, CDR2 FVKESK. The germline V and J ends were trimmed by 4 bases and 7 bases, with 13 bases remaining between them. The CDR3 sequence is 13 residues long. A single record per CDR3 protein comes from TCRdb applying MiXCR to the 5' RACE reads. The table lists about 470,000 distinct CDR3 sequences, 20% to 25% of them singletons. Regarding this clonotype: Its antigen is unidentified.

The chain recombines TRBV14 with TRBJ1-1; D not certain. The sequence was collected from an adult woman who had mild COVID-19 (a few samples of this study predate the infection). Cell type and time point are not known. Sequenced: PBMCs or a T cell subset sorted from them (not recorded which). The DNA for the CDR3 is TGTGCCAGCAGCCTGGAACCCCGGGGTGAAGCTTTCTTT. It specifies CASSLEPRGEAFF. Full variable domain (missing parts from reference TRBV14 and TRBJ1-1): EAGVTQFPSHSVIEKGQTVTLRCDPISGHDNLYWYRRVMGKEIKFLLHFVKESKQDESGMPNNRFLAERTGGTYSTLKVQPAELEDSGVYFCASSLEPRGEAFFGQGTRLTVV.